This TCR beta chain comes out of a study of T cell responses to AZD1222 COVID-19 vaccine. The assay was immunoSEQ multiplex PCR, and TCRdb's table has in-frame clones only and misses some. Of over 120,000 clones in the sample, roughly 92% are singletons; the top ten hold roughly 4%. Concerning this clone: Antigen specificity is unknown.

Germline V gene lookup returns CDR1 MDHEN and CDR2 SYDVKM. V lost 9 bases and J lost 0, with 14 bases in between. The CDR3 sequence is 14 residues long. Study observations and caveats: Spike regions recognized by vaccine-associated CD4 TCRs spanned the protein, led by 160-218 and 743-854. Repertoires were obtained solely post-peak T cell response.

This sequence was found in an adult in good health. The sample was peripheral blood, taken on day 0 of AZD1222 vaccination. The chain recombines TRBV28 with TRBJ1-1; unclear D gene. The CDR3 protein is CASRSGGMNTEAFF. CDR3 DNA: TGTGCCAGTAGGTCAGGAGGGATGAACACTGAAGCTTTCTTT.